A single sample is the source of the 17 T cell receptor beta chains below, sequenced in a study of blood T cell repertoires in COVID-19. This table comes from immunoSEQ multiplex PCR, and its TCRdb copy is limited to in-frame clones, with some not included. The data hold 50,000 to 70,000 clones, with 70% to 90% observed a single time. The sample comprised peripheral blood. These receptors originate from a woman in her seventies with active COVID-19.

The genes are TRBV6-5 and TRBJ1-6; D might be TRBD1 (6 bases). The CDR3 length is 15 residues. V gave up 6 bases and J gave up 13 bases, with 22 bases separating them. CDR1 and CDR2 from the germline V gene are MNHEY and SVGAGI. CDR3 in amino acids: CASRRGGPGFGPLHF. The CDR3 nucleotides read TGTGCCAGCAGGAGGGGGGGCCCAGGGTTCGGTCCCCTCCACTTT.

The chain links TRBV6-6 to TRBJ2-7; 8 bases match TRBD2. Germline CDR1 MNHNY, CDR2 SVGAGI (reference sequence). The CDR3 runs to 15 residues. Trimming cost V 2 bases and J 2 bases; bases outside gene matches: 5. This CDR3 is CASSYAAGGPYEQYF. The CDR3, as DNA: TGTGCCAGCAGTTACGCGGCGGGAGGACCCTACGAGCAGTACTTC.

This CDR3 reads CASSSGVGTDTQYF. DNA of the CDR3: TGTGCCAGCAGTTCAGGGGTCGGCACAGATACGCAGTATTTT. The rearrangement links TRBV27 to TRBJ2-3, with D maybe TRBD1 (6 bases). In germline, CDR1 is MNHEY, CDR2 SMNVEV (reference sequence). Trimming stripped 4 bases from V and 1 base from J, with 9 bases between. This CDR3 has 14 residues.

The J gene is TRBJ1-3, the V gene TRBV4-1; no clear D gene. Germline-derived CDR1 and CDR2 are MGHRA and YSYEKL. Trimming shortened V by 4 bases and J by 4 bases, and 20 bases separated the two germline ends. The CDR3 has 17 amino acids. The CDR3 nucleotides are TGCGCCAGCAGCCTAATGATCTACGGTACAGCCGGAAACACCATATATTTT. Protein: CASSLMIYGTAGNTIYF.

The rearrangement links TRBV2 to TRBJ2-2; D possibly corresponds to TRBD2 (7 bases). The CDR3 contains 15 residues. Trimming left V 6 bases short and J 5 bases short, with 16 bases between. Per the germline V gene, CDR1 is SNHLY and CDR2 is FYNNEI. The CDR3 loop is CASRVTRGGTGELFF. The DNA of the CDR3 is TGTGCCAGCAGGGTGACCAGGGGAGGGACCGGGGAGCTGTTTTTT. Full variable domain (missing parts from reference TRBV2 and TRBJ2-2): EPEVTQTPSHQVTQMGQEVILRCVPISNHLYFYWYRQILGQKVEFLVSFYNNEISEKSEIFDDQFSVERPDGSNFTLKIRSTKLEDSAMYFCASRVTRGGTGELFFGEGSRLTVL.

V gene TRBV7-2 combines with J gene TRBJ2-1, with 14 bases that match TRBD2. V trimming: 4 bases; J trimming: 10 bases; junction bases outside the gene matches: 6. The germline V gene has CDR1 SGHTA and CDR2 FQGNSA. CDR3 size: 15 residues. The CDR3 sequence: CASSSGLAGAVEQFF. As DNA, the CDR3 is TGTGCCAGCAGCTCGGGACTAGCGGGAGCCGTAGAGCAGTTCTTC.

Concerning this clone itself: Within the sample, other DNA sequences also encode this same CDR3. The chain couples TRBV7-9 to TRBJ2-5; perhaps TRBD2 as D (5 bases). V lost 5 bases to trimming and J lost 2 bases, with 15 bases between them. Germline V gene lookup returns CDR1 SEHNR and CDR2 FQNEAQ (reference sequence). There are 15 residues in the CDR3. CDR3 residues: CASSPKRRVQETQYF. The CDR3 DNA reads TGTGCCAGCAGCCCAAAGCGGAGAGTACAAGAGACCCAGTACTTC.

The rearrangement links TRBV30 to TRBJ1-6; D may be TRBD1 (6 bases). Germline values: CDR1 GTSNPN, CDR2 SVGIG (reference sequence). The CDR3 spans 13 residues. CDR3 sequence: CAGGGQYNSPLHF. CDR3 DNA: TGTGCTGGCGGGGGACAATATAATTCACCCCTCCACTTT.

The chain joins TRBV30 to TRBJ1-3; no clear D. Germline CDR1 is GTSNPN and CDR2 is SVGIG (reference sequence). The CDR3 sequence is 13 residues long. The germline V and J ends were trimmed by 1 base and 0 bases, with 4 bases remaining between them. CDR3 in amino acids: CAWSALSGNTIYF. The CDR3 DNA reads TGTGCCTGGAGTGCTCTCTCTGGAAACACCATATATTTT.

The chain has TRBV19 and TRBJ2-1, with 11 bases that match TRBD2. Trimming cost V 6 bases and J 7 bases; bases outside gene matches: 8. CDR1 is LNHDA and CDR2 is SQIVND in the germline V gene (reference sequence). This CDR3 spans 15 amino acids. The CDR3, as DNA: TGTGCCAGTAGGCAAACTAGCGGGAGTCGGAATGAGCAGTTCTTC. The encoded protein is CASRQTSGSRNEQFF.

This chain joins TRBV9 and TRBJ1-6; D is undetermined. The V end was cut by 6 bases, the J end by 9 bases, with 16 bases between. The CDR3 has 14 residues. Germline lookup yields CDR1 SGDLS and CDR2 YYNGEE. In DNA, the CDR3 is TGTGCCAGCACCGGCGGCTTGGAGGGTTCACCCCTCCACTTT. It specifies CASTGGLEGSPLHF.

The J gene is TRBJ1-6, the V gene TRBV7-8; 11 bases line up with TRBD1. V lost 5 bases, J lost 13 bases, and 16 bases stayed unmatched. The germline V gene has CDR1 SGHVS and CDR2 FQNEAQ. The CDR3 loop spans 17 amino acids. CDR3 in amino acids: CASSKQSGQGGLSPLHF. The CDR3 DNA reads as TGTGCCAGCAGCAAACAATCGGGACAGGGGGGCCTTTCTCCCCTCCACTTT.

The chain links TRBV15 to TRBJ2-3; 8 bases fit TRBD1. Germline CDR1 reads LNHNV; CDR2 reads YYDKDF (reference sequence). Trimming at V came to 0 bases and at J to 6 bases, leaving 8 bases not matched to a gene. CDR3 length: 16 amino acids. CDR3 bases: TGTGCCACCAGCAGAGATGGGCAGGGGGCGTCCGATACGCAGTATTTT. Translating it yields CATSRDGQGASDTQYF.

The rearrangement uses TRBV19 and TRBJ2-7, with TRBD1 identical over 11 bases. The junction had 4 bases not matched to a gene; V was cut back by 5 bases and J by 1 base. CDR3 length equals 15 residues. Germline lookup yields CDR1 LNHDA and CDR2 SQIVND (reference sequence). CDR3 DNA sequence: TGTGCCAGTAGTCTCGGGACAGGGGGATCCTACGAGCAGTACTTC. This encodes CASSLGTGGSYEQYF.

The table lists this clone with a count of one. CDR3 residues: CSASQDSSYEQYF. DNA of the CDR3: TGCAGTGCTAGTCAGGACAGCTCCTACGAGCAGTACTTC. This chain links TRBV20-1 with TRBJ2-7; D is perhaps TRBD1 (6 bases). The germline V gene encodes CDR1 DFQATT and CDR2 SNEGSKA (reference sequence). The germline V and J ends were trimmed by 3 bases and 0 bases, with 9 bases remaining between them. The CDR3 loop spans 13 amino acids.

Here the CDR3 reads CASRTGFNNQPQHF. The CDR3 DNA reads as TGTGCCAGCAGAACTGGTTTTAATAATCAGCCCCAGCATTTT. V and J are TRBV5-5 and TRBJ1-5; D unresolved. The length of the CDR3 is 14 residues. Germline CDR1 SGHKS, CDR2 YYEKEE (reference sequence). V dropped 5 bases and J dropped 4 bases, with 13 bases sitting between them.

The gene calls are TRBV28 and TRBJ2-1; TRBD2 matches 8 bases. Trimming cost V 5 bases and J 8 bases; bases outside gene matches: 8. Germline V gene data show CDR1 as MDHEN and CDR2 as SYDVKM. The CDR3 covers 14 residues. This CDR3 is CASSKAGEEDEQFF. CDR3 bases: TGTGCCAGCAGTAAAGCGGGAGAGGAGGATGAGCAGTTCTTC.